These 14 T cell receptor beta chains originate from one sample sequenced in a study of blood T cell repertoires in COVID-19. Generated by immunoSEQ multiplex PCR, the TCRdb table keeps only in-frame clones and is missing some. The table has some 230,000 clones, approximately 81% seen once. The sample taken for sequencing was peripheral blood. The source of these receptors is a woman in her fifties or sixties who had recovered from COVID-19.

The V and J genes are TRBV7-8 and TRBJ2-2; a weak D match, TRBD2 (6 bases). Trimming took 8 bases from V and 4 from J, leaving 17 bases between them. There are 15 residues in the CDR3. Per germline, CDR1 SGHVS and CDR2 FQNEAQ. In nucleotides, the CDR3 is TGTGCCAGCCGCCCAAAGACTAGTGCCACCGGGGAGCTGTTTTTT. Its protein is CASRPKTSATGELFF.

V gene TRBV5-6 combines with J gene TRBJ1-6; maybe TRBD1 (6 bases). V dropped 4 bases and J dropped 2 bases, with 10 bases sitting between them. Per germline, CDR1 SGHDT and CDR2 YYEEEE. This CDR3 has 15 residues. The CDR3 DNA is TGTGCCAGCAGCCGACGGGACACCTATAATTCACCCCTCCACTTT. It translates to CASSRRDTYNSPLHF.

This sequence joins TRBV9 and TRBJ1-1; D is perhaps TRBD1 (5 bases). CDR3 length: 13 amino acids. Trimming shortened V by 4 bases and J by 6 bases, and 13 bases separated the two germline ends. CDR1 SGDLS and CDR2 YYNGEE come from the germline V gene. CDR3 in amino acids: CASSPGGESEAFF. As DNA, the CDR3 is TGTGCCAGCAGCCCCGGGGGGGAGTCTGAAGCTTTCTTT.

The rearrangement joins TRBV14 to TRBJ2-7; a possible D gene is TRBD2 (5 bases). Germline V gene data show CDR1 as SGHDN and CDR2 as FVKESK. Trimming took off 3 bases at V and 2 bases at J, with 11 bases between the two ends. CDR3 length: 14 amino acids. CDR3 bases: TGTGCCAGCAGCCAGAAAGGACTGACCTACGAGCAGTACTTC. Residues: CASSQKGLTYEQYF.

The chain carries TRBV30 and TRBJ1-1; D is ambiguous. The germline V gene has CDR1 GTSNPN and CDR2 SVGIG (reference sequence). This CDR3 is built from 14 residues. Trimming stripped 4 bases from V and 0 bases from J, with 12 bases between. CDR3: CAWNSDNLNTEAFF. CDR3 nucleotide sequence: TGTGCCTGGAACTCTGACAATCTGAACACTGAAGCTTTCTTT.

The chain joins TRBV2 to TRBJ1-1; D unresolved. The germline V and J ends were trimmed by 1 base and 4 bases, with 16 bases remaining between them. The CDR3 totals 16 residues. The V gene's germline CDR1 is SNHLY and CDR2 FYNNEI. DNA of the CDR3: TGTGCCAGCAGTGAAGAGGTCGCCTCTCGGGGCACTGAAGCTTTCTTT. This gives the protein CASSEEVASRGTEAFF.

The chain carries TRBV9 and TRBJ1-4; a possible D gene is TRBD1 (5 bases). This CDR3 is 14 amino acids long. Trimming took off 0 bases at V and 2 bases at J, with 5 bases between the two ends. Germline CDR1 SGDLS, CDR2 YYNGEE. CDR3 coding DNA: TGTGCCAGCAGCGTAGGACAGACTAATGAAAAACTGTTTTTT. Its protein is CASSVGQTNEKLFF.

The CDR3 region has the DNA TGCGCCAGCAGTCGAACAGGGGTTTTGGACACTGAAGCTTTCTTT. This encodes CASSRTGVLDTEAFF. The chain uses TRBV5-1 and TRBJ1-1, with 7 bases that match TRBD1. The V gene end was trimmed by 5 bases and the J gene end by 3 bases; junction bases not matched to a gene: 10. This CDR3 contains 15 residues. The V gene's germline CDR1 is SGHRS and CDR2 YFSETQ.

This sequence joins TRBV7-8 and TRBJ1-2; 7 bases align to TRBD1. From germline, CDR1 is SGHVS and CDR2 FQNEAQ. The CDR3 is 16 residues long. Trimming at V came to 5 bases and at J to 0 bases, leaving 9 bases not matched to a gene. CDR3 DNA sequence: TGTGCCAGCAGCAACCACAGGGGCCCTACTAACTATGGCTACACCTTC. The encoded protein is CASSNHRGPTNYGYTF.

The rearrangement joins TRBV11-2 to TRBJ1-1, with 8 bases identical to TRBD1. This CDR3 comprises 12 residues. Germline V gene lookup returns CDR1 SGHAT and CDR2 FQNNGV. The V gene end was trimmed by 0 bases and the J gene end by 11 bases; junction bases not matched to a gene: 2. CDR3 sequence (DNA): TGTGCCAGCAGCTTAGAGACAGGGGATGCTTTCTTT. Translation gives CASSLETGDAFF.

This rearrangement joins TRBV12-3 or TRBV12-4 to TRBJ2-1; 7 bases map to TRBD1. This CDR3 spans 13 amino acids. Trimming removed 5 bases from V and 4 bases from J; junction bases left unmatched: 2. Here the CDR3 reads CASSRGQYNEQFF. CDR3 sequence (DNA): TGTGCCAGCAGTCGGGGACAGTACAATGAGCAGTTCTTC.

The rearrangement links TRBV7-8 to TRBJ2-5; 11 bases agree with TRBD2. Germline V gene sequence: CDR1 SGHVS, CDR2 FQNEAQ. The CDR3 totals 15 residues. Trimming removed 5 bases from V and 5 bases from J; junction bases left unmatched: 7. The CDR3 spells CASSPAGLAVETQYF. CDR3 nucleotides: TGTGCCAGCAGCCCAGCGGGACTAGCGGTGGAGACCCAGTACTTC.

The chain links TRBV7-8 to TRBJ2-3; 7 bases match TRBD2. The CDR3 runs to 14 residues. V gave up 3 bases and J gave up 6 bases; unmatched junction bases: 6. Germline V lookup: CDR1 SGHVS, CDR2 FQNEAQ. The CDR3 here is CASSLERGVDTQYF. CDR3 coding DNA: TGTGCCAGCAGCTTGGAACGGGGGGTGGATACGCAGTATTTT.

The chain joins TRBV7-9 to TRBJ2-7; D is unresolved. V was cut by 5 bases and J by 0 bases, with 8 bases left in between. The germline CDR1 and CDR2 sequences are SEHNR and FQNEAQ (reference sequence). This CDR3 is built from 13 residues. CDR3 residues: CASSPGFSYEQYF. The CDR3 nucleotides read TGTGCCAGCAGCCCCGGTTTCTCCTACGAGCAGTACTTC.